This TCR beta chain was documented in a study of technical replicates of blood from a handful of donors (dated by TCRdb to 2015 to 2018). Library creation used the immunoSEQ multiplex PCR assay. TCRdb limited this immuneACCESS table to in-frame rearrangements with V and J called. A share of clones is missing; checked studies link under half to unresolved V genes, and the rest is unexplained. The sample records over 50,000 clones, around 84% of which are singletons. The ten largest clones represent under 6.5% of the sample. About this clone: No cognate antigen has been identified for it. Base-call qualities are not available, and no considerably larger clone is one nucleotide away.

The TCR comes from a human donor in good health. Some clones in this sample may be carry-over from other donors' samples. The sequenced sample consisted of PBMCs.

For the CDR3, the sequence is CASSLGPQRYGYTF. DNA sequence: TGTGCCAGCAGCCTAGGCCCCCAACGGTATGGCTACACCTTC. The chain was built from TRBV6-5 and TRBJ1-2, with the D gene uncertain. The CDR3 numbers 14 residues from cysteine through phenylalanine. Of the read, only the CDR3 DNA is kept; its 42 bases are in frame from base 1. CDR1 MNHEY and CDR2 SVGAGI are derived from the germline V gene. Relative to germline, V is 6 bases shorter and J is 5 bases shorter, with 16 bases between their ends.